The next 30 T cell receptor beta chains were all read from a single sample in a study of OX40 agonist ivuxolimab in advanced cancers. Method: immunoSEQ multiplex PCR; TCRdb's copy keeps in-frame clones and lacks some. This sample has fewer than 70,000 clones; around 87% occur once, and the top ten carry approximately 2.6%. The sequencing used CD4+ or CD8+ T cells sorted from blood, collected in a trial of the OX40 agonist ivuxolimab. The receptors originated from an adult with an advanced solid tumor such as melanoma, head and neck, liver or kidney cancer.

In DNA form, the CDR3 reads TGTGCCAGCAGCTCCCACGGTCTAGACTATGGCTACACCTTC. This gives the protein CASSSHGLDYGYTF. The rearrangement links TRBV2 to TRBJ1-2; no reliable D call. The CDR3 sequence is 14 residues long. V gave up 6 bases and J gave up 3 bases, with 14 bases separating them. Germline CDR1 SNHLY, CDR2 FYNNEI. The full variable domain, its missing parts supplied by reference TRBV2 and TRBJ1-2, is EPEVTQTPSHQVTQMGQEVILRCVPISNHLYFYWYRQILGQKVEFLVSFYNNEISEKSEIFDDQFSVERPDGSNFTLKIRSTKLEDSAMYFCASSSHGLDYGYTFGSGTRLTVV.

The V call is TRBV6-5, the J call TRBJ1-6; 7 positions agree with TRBD1. Germline CDR1 and CDR2: MNHEY and SVGAGI. V lost 6 bases to trimming and J lost 6 bases; unmatched junction nucleotides: 5. This CDR3 has 14 residues. Here the CDR3 reads CASSVRDSNSPLHF. The CDR3 DNA reads as TGTGCCAGCAGCGTCCGGGACAGTAATTCACCCCTCCACTTT.

This chain joins TRBV11-3 and TRBJ2-5; 8 positions match TRBD2. After removal of 5 bases from V and 4 bases from J, the junction contained 6 bases not matched to a gene. This CDR3 is built from 14 residues. CDR1 and CDR2 from the germline V gene are SGHNT and YENEEA. The CDR3 region is CASSPGGALETQYF. The CDR3 DNA reads as TGTGCCAGCAGCCCCGGGGGGGCTCTAGAGACCCAGTACTTC.

This chain connects TRBV5-1 to TRBJ2-2; 13 bases fit TRBD2. The length of the CDR3 is 15 residues. Germline assignment: CDR1 SGHRS and CDR2 YFSETQ. After removal of 8 bases from V and 6 bases from J, the junction contained 7 bases not matched to a gene. The DNA of the CDR3 is TGCGCCAGTAAACTAGCGGGAGGGCTCGCCGGGGAGCTGTTTTTT. Its protein product is CASKLAGGLAGELFF.

This clone came up a few times. The V gene is TRBV9, the J gene TRBJ2-1, with 12 bases aligning to TRBD2. CDR1 is SGDLS, CDR2 YYNGEE, per germline. This CDR3 is built from 18 residues. Trimming at V came to 2 bases and at J to 0 bases, leaving 6 bases not matched to a gene. The CDR3 DNA reads TGTGCCAGCAGCGTCGGACTAGCGGGACGTCACTCCTACAATGAGCAGTTCTTC. It translates to CASSVGLAGRHSYNEQFF.

The gene calls are TRBV5-6 and TRBJ1-1; D gene uncertain. Trimming shortened V by 4 bases and J by 0 bases, and 1 base separated the two germline ends. Germline V lookup: CDR1 SGHDT, CDR2 YYEEEE. The CDR3 is 11 amino acids. The CDR3 DNA is TGTGCCAGCAGCATGAACACTGAAGCTTTCTTT. Its protein is CASSMNTEAFF.

The genes are TRBV19 and TRBJ2-4, with 10 bases matching TRBD1. This CDR3 is built from 18 residues. Germline loops: CDR1 LNHDA, CDR2 SQIVND (reference sequence). The trim removed 5 bases at V and 4 bases at J, leaving 14 bases unmatched. The CDR3 region is CASSEPGQGRWRKNIQYF. The CDR3 nucleotides read TGTGCCAGTAGTGAACCGGGACAGGGGAGGTGGAGGAAAAACATTCAGTACTTC.

The chain links TRBV4-2 to TRBJ2-5, with 13 bases matching TRBD2. V was pared by 8 bases and J by 5 bases, with 11 bases of the junction left unmatched. This CDR3 has 16 amino acids. CDR1 and CDR2 (germline): LGHNA, YNFKEQ. The CDR3 loop reads CASSPLGTSGEETQYF. The CDR3 bases are TGTGCCAGCTCCCCCTTGGGGACTAGCGGGGAGGAGACCCAGTACTTC.

The V call is TRBV5-1, the J call TRBJ2-3, with 9 bases lining up with TRBD1. CDR1 is SGHRS, CDR2 YFSETQ, per germline. The J segment lost 1 base and the V segment lost 5 bases, leaving 14 bases of the junction unmatched. The CDR3 spans 18 residues. The CDR3 sequence is CASRSGTGWFSGTDTQYF. The CDR3 DNA reads TGCGCCAGCAGGAGCGGGACAGGGTGGTTTAGCGGCACAGATACGCAGTATTTT.

The chain carries TRBV4-1 and TRBJ1-1; 9 positions match TRBD1. In germline, CDR1 is MGHRA, CDR2 YSYEKL. The CDR3 contains 15 residues. With 2 bases clipped from V and 1 base from J, the junction kept 2 bases outside the gene matches. CDR3 loop: CASSQPGQGNTEAFF. The CDR3 DNA reads TGCGCCAGCAGCCAACCGGGACAGGGGAACACTGAAGCTTTCTTT.

The rearrangement uses TRBV7-9 and TRBJ2-1; no definite D call. V lost 6 bases and J 5 bases, leaving 14 bases between the germline ends. The germline CDR1 and CDR2 sequences are SEHNR and FQNEAQ (reference sequence). The CDR3 contains 14 residues. In nucleotides, the CDR3 is TGTGCCAGCAGTCAACGACGCAAGGACAATGAGCAGTTCTTC. Encoded protein: CASSQRRKDNEQFF.

This chain joins TRBV9 and TRBJ2-3; TRBD2 aligns across 8 bases. CDR1 and CDR2 (germline): SGDLS, YYNGEE. CDR3 length: 16 residues. With V trimmed by 2 bases and J by 5 bases, 10 bases remained unmatched. The CDR3 nucleotides are TGTGCCAGCAGCGTCCGGGGGGGGACGGACGGAGATACGCAGTATTTT. Translating gives CASSVRGGTDGDTQYF.

The chain joins TRBV7-8 to TRBJ1-5; D unresolved. V gave up 5 bases and J gave up 0 bases, with 5 bases separating them. This CDR3 is 13 amino acids long. The germline CDR1 and CDR2 sequences are SGHVS and FQNEAQ. The CDR3 DNA is TGTGCCAGCAGCAGGGATAGCAATCAGCCCCAGCATTTT. It translates to CASSRDSNQPQHF.

This clone appeared once. V and J are TRBV15 and TRBJ2-7, with a weak D call TRBD2 (6 bases). Germline V gene data show CDR1 as LNHNV and CDR2 as YYDKDF (reference sequence). Trimming stripped 0 bases from V and 4 bases from J, with 10 bases between. The CDR3 totals 14 residues. CDR3 sequence: CATSRDPGSYEQYF. The DNA for the CDR3 is TGTGCCACCAGCAGAGATCCCGGGAGTTACGAGCAGTACTTC.

This clone was counted between two and nine times. This chain connects TRBV7-9 to TRBJ1-2; weak D call: TRBD1 (6 bases). V gave up 7 bases and J gave up 4 bases, with 16 bases separating them. There are 14 residues in the CDR3. CDR1 and CDR2 (germline): SEHNR, FQNEAQ (reference sequence). CDR3 sequence reads: CASTASMGAYGYTF. In DNA, the CDR3 is TGTGCCAGCACCGCTTCTATGGGGGCCTATGGCTACACCTTC.

CDR3 sequence (DNA): TGCGCCAGCAGCCAAGTGGGGCAGGGGGGAAAACTGTTTTTT. This gives the protein CASSQVGQGGKLFF. The chain is built from TRBV4-1 and TRBJ1-4; 7 nucleotides line up with TRBD1. This CDR3 spans 14 amino acids. Trimming cost V 1 base and J 10 bases; bases outside gene matches: 6. Germline V gene lookup returns CDR1 MGHRA and CDR2 YSYEKL.

The chain combines TRBV4-1 with TRBJ2-2; 8 bases align to TRBD1. V lost 3 bases, J lost 4 bases, and 10 bases stayed unmatched. This CDR3 comprises 17 residues. CDR1 and CDR2 (germline): MGHRA, YSYEKL. This CDR3 is CASSQRADRVSTGELFF. The CDR3 nucleotides read TGCGCCAGCAGCCAGAGGGCGGACAGGGTCTCCACCGGGGAGCTGTTTTTT.

About this clone itself: Relative to the germline gene, one junction end is altered; a read error may explain this. The chain is built from TRBV28 and TRBJ1-6; D might be TRBD1 (5 bases). The CDR3 length is 14 residues. Germline lookup yields CDR1 MDHEN and CDR2 SYDVKM. In DNA, the CDR3 is TGTGCCAGCAGTACCGGGACTAATAATTCACCCCCCCACTTT. This sequence encodes CASSTGTNNSPPHF.

Concerning this clone itself: The sample contains more than one DNA sequence encoding this CDR3. This chain links TRBV9 with TRBJ1-1; no firm D call. Trimming pared 0 bases from V and 2 bases from J, leaving 5 bases between. Germline CDR1 SGDLS, CDR2 YYNGEE. There are 13 residues in the CDR3. The CDR3 nucleotides are TGTGCCAGCAGCGTAGCTGAAAACACTGAAGCTTTCTTT. Protein: CASSVAENTEAFF. Complete variable domain (other parts from reference TRBV9 and TRBJ1-1): DSGVTQTPKHLITATGQRVTLRCSPRSGDLSVYWYQQSLDQGLQFLIQYYNGEERAKGNILERFSAQQFPDLHSELNLSSLELGDSALYFCASSVAENTEAFFGQGTRLTVV.

V and J are TRBV11-2 and TRBJ1-1; D ambiguous. The V end lost 0 bases, the J end lost 4 bases, and 6 bases lay between the germline ends. CDR3 length: 13 residues. Per germline, CDR1 SGHAT and CDR2 FQNNGV. The CDR3 nucleotides read TGTGCCAGCAGCTTAGAAGGGCCCACTGAAGCTTTCTTT. Translated: CASSLEGPTEAFF.

The chain employs TRBV7-6 and TRBJ2-2, with a weak D call TRBD2 (6 bases). Trimming left V 6 bases short and J 6 bases short, with 14 bases between. CDR1 is SGHVS and CDR2 is FNYEAQ in the germline V gene. The CDR3 contains 14 residues. The CDR3 loop is CASRLDGSSGELFF. CDR3 in DNA: TGTGCCAGCAGGCTAGACGGGAGTTCCGGGGAGCTGTTTTTT.

The gene calls are TRBV7-2 and TRBJ1-2, with TRBD1 matching 8 bases. The CDR3 runs to 15 residues. The V gene's germline CDR1 is SGHTA and CDR2 FQGNSA. The junction had 10 bases not matched to a gene; V was cut back by 5 bases and J by 5 bases. In DNA, the CDR3 is TGTGCCAGCAGCACCCAGCCGACAGGGGCGTATGGCTACACCTTC. Protein product: CASSTQPTGAYGYTF. Drawing the rest from reference TRBV7-2 and TRBJ1-2, the complete variable domain is GAGVSQSPSNKVTEKGKDVELRCDPISGHTALYWYRQSLGQGLEFLIYFQGNSAPDKSGLPSDRFSAERTGGSVSTLTIQRTQQEDSAVYLCASSTQPTGAYGYTFGSGTRLTVV.

The chain employs TRBV30 and TRBJ2-4; D unresolved. The length of the CDR3 is 12 residues. The V and J ends lost 7 bases and 8 bases respectively, with 15 bases between them. Germline CDR1 reads GTSNPN; CDR2 reads SVGIG (reference sequence). The CDR3 loop reads CASSIGSDIQYF. CDR3 nucleotide sequence: TGTGCCTCGAGCATAGGGTCCGACATTCAGTACTTC. Combining the CDR3 with reference TRBV30 and TRBJ2-4 gives the whole variable domain SQTIHQWPATLVQPVGSPLSLECTVEGTSNPNLYWYRQAAGRGLQLLFYSVGIGQISSEVPQNLSASRPQDRQFILSSKKLLLSDSGFYLCASSIGSDIQYFGAGTRLSVL.

J is TRBJ1-3 and V is TRBV5-1, with D possibly TRBD1 on 5 matching bases. Germline V gene sequence: CDR1 SGHRS, CDR2 YFSETQ. V shed 0 bases and J shed 3 bases, with 10 bases lying between them. The CDR3 is 15 amino acids. CDR3: CASSLGGLYGNTIYF. For the CDR3, the DNA is TGCGCCAGCAGCTTGGGGGGCCTCTATGGAAACACCATATATTTT.

This clone was found once. V gene TRBV19 combines with J gene TRBJ1-1; D is ambiguous. The CDR3 totals 13 residues. The V end lost 3 bases, the J end lost 1 base, and 6 bases lay between the germline ends. Germline V gene sequence: CDR1 LNHDA, CDR2 SQIVND (reference sequence). The CDR3 is CASSIGQNTEAFF. CDR3 in DNA: TGTGCCAGTAGTATTGGGCAGAACACTGAAGCTTTCTTT.

The V call is TRBV5-1, the J call TRBJ2-5, with TRBD2 matching 8 bases. V gave up 4 bases and J gave up 1 base; unmatched junction bases: 6. The CDR3 spans 15 residues. CDR1 is SGHRS and CDR2 is YFSETQ in the germline V gene. CDR3 residues: CASSGGGRSQETQYF. CDR3 DNA sequence: TGCGCCAGCAGCGGGGGCGGGAGGAGCCAAGAGACCCAGTACTTC.

CDR3: CASSPRASGGAVSETQYF. The CDR3 bases are TGTGCCAGCAGCCCCCGGGCGAGCGGGGGGGCCGTCTCAGAGACCCAGTACTTC. This chain joins TRBV9 and TRBJ2-5, with 10 bases identical to TRBD2. The CDR3 loop spans 18 amino acids. The ends lost 4 bases at V and 4 bases at J; junction bases unmatched: 16. Germline CDR1 and CDR2: SGDLS and YYNGEE.

This clone was seen only a few times. The chain carries TRBV18 and TRBJ1-5; 7 bases fit TRBD1. The CDR3 spans 18 residues. V lost 2 bases and J lost 2; bases outside the gene matches: 12. CDR1 and CDR2 from the germline V gene are KGHSH and LQKENI. The CDR3 loop is CASSPRQGAAGGNQPQHF. Here the CDR3 DNA reads TGTGCCAGCTCACCAAGACAGGGAGCCGCGGGTGGCAATCAGCCCCAGCATTTT.

The gene calls are TRBV5-4 and TRBJ2-3, with 9 bases lining up with TRBD2. The CDR3 loop spans 16 amino acids. The germline V gene has CDR1 SGHNT and CDR2 YYREEE (reference sequence). With V trimmed by 4 bases and J by 0 bases, 6 bases remained unmatched. This CDR3 reads CASSPGTSPSTDTQYF. The CDR3 DNA sequence: TGTGCCAGCAGCCCCGGGACTAGCCCTAGCACAGATACGCAGTATTTT.

This chain joins TRBV19 and TRBJ1-5, with D perhaps TRBD1 (5 bases). This CDR3 contains 16 residues. V was cut by 3 bases and J by 2 bases, with 14 bases left in between. Germline values: CDR1 LNHDA, CDR2 SQIVND (reference sequence). CDR3 loop: CASSMGTVKGNQPQHF. The CDR3 DNA follows: TGTGCCAGTAGTATGGGGACGGTTAAGGGCAATCAGCCCCAGCATTTT.